Sequencing of this T cell receptor beta chain was carried out in a study of blood T cells in healthy people across ages. Study as a whole: Using template switching, researchers captured about one barcoded beta molecule for each two T cells. Study-level results: There was a strong correlation between TCR beta diversity and naive T cell percentage. While age rose, TCR beta diversity per million T cells dropped in a roughly linear way.

The authors ran a second PCR of about 7 to 11 cycles using a sample-barcoded 5' primer and a J-beta primer mix. Researchers report that a template-switch adaptor with 12 random nucleotides tagged each cDNA molecule. TCRdb redid the calling of the 5' RACE reads with MiXCR, one entry per CDR3 protein. This table has 540,000 or so distinct CDR3 sequences, 47% appearing once. Germline-derived CDR1 and CDR2 are SGHTA and FQGNSA. The CDR3 totals 15 residues. V lost 7 bases, J lost 0 bases, and 13 bases lay in between. A note on this clonotype: What it binds is unknown.

The chain has TRBV7-2 and TRBJ2-1, with D possibly being TRBD1 (5 bases). The source material was blood. The receptor's source is an elderly man in good health. The chain's CDR3 is CASNLDIYSYNEQFF. In nucleotides, the CDR3 is TGTGCCAGCAACTTGGACATATACTCCTACAATGAGCAGTTCTTC. The full variable domain, in which reference TRBV7-2 and TRBJ2-1 provide the parts outside the CDR3, is GAGVSQSPSNKVTEKGKDVELRCDPISGHTALYWYRQSLGQGLEFLIYFQGNSAPDKSGLPSDRFSAERTGGSVSTLTIQRTQQEDSAVYLCASNLDIYSYNEQFFGPGTRLTVL.